The 23 T cell receptor beta chains below were found in one sample sequenced in a study of T cell responses to AZD1222 COVID-19 vaccine. Some clones are missing from TCRdb's copy, which holds only in-frame ones; the method was immunoSEQ multiplex PCR. The data hold roughly 120,000 clones, with approximately 90% observed a single time. The sequenced sample was peripheral blood, obtained on day 0 of AZD1222 vaccination. The receptors stem from an adult in good health.

To note about this clone: A junction boundary mismatches the germline segment, possibly from a read error. The V call is TRBV30, the J call TRBJ1-5; D uncertain. Germline values: CDR1 GTSNPN, CDR2 SVGIG (reference sequence). This CDR3 has 13 amino acids. The CDR3: CAWGVHPNQPQHF. Here the CDR3 DNA reads TGTGCCTGGGGTGTACACCCCAATCAGCCCCAGCATTTT. Variable domain in full (rest from reference TRBV30 and TRBJ1-5): SQTIHQWPATLVQPVGSPLSLECTVEGTSNPNLYWYRQAAGRGLQLLFYSVGIGQISSEVPQNLSASRPQDRQFILSSKKLLLSDSGFYLCAWGVHPNQPQHFGDGTRLSIL.

The chain uses TRBV5-6 and TRBJ1-2; TRBD1 aligns across 9 bases. The length of the CDR3 is 16 residues. V was pared by 4 bases and J by 2 bases, with 9 bases of the junction left unmatched. Germline V gives CDR1 SGHDT, CDR2 YYEEEE. CDR3 in amino acids: CASSRDRAVFNYGYTF. The CDR3 DNA reads as TGTGCCAGCAGCCGGGACAGGGCAGTATTCAACTATGGCTACACCTTC.

This chain uses TRBV3-1 (or the pseudogene TRBV3-2) with TRBJ2-4; D is uncertain. Germline lookup yields CDR1 LGHDT and CDR2 YNNKEL (reference sequence). The V gene lost 2 bases and the J gene lost 1 base, with 15 bases spanning the gap. The CDR3 spans 17 residues. The CDR3 here is CASSQSFGLGAKNIQYF. CDR3 DNA: TGTGCCAGCAGCCAAAGCTTTGGCCTGGGGGCCAAAAACATTCAGTACTTC.

V is TRBV10-3 and J is TRBJ1-1; a weak D match, TRBD1 (6 bases). The germline V gene has CDR1 ENHRY and CDR2 SYGVKD. V lost 6 bases to trimming and J lost 6 bases, with 8 bases between them. This CDR3 region has 11 residues. The CDR3 DNA reads TGTGCCATCAGCCAGGGGCCTGAAGCTTTCTTT. It codes for CAISQGPEAFF.

This clone has a single count. V usage is TRBV29-1 and J usage is TRBJ1-5; the match to TRBD1 covers 7 bases. V lost 6 bases and J lost 4; bases outside the gene matches: 9. Germline V gene data show CDR1 as SQVTM and CDR2 as ANQGSEA. This CDR3 spans 14 amino acids. CDR3 sequence (DNA): TGCAGCGTATCTCCAGGGGGTGGGAATCAGCCCCAGCATTTT. Amino acid sequence: CSVSPGGGNQPQHF.

The sample holds one count of this clone. This may come from a read error, since a much larger clone is one base off. In the same sample, other DNA sequences code for this CDR3. The chain uses TRBV5-6 and TRBJ2-2; D is undetermined. The CDR3 spans 12 residues. Germline values: CDR1 SGHDT, CDR2 YYEEEE. With 2 bases removed from V and 5 bases from J, the gap between germline ends came to 4 bases. The CDR3 sequence is CASSFDTGELFF. The CDR3 DNA is TGTGCCAGCAGCTTCGATACCGGGGAGCTGTTTTTT.

The chain combines TRBV7-2 with TRBJ1-2; TRBD1 might be the D (6 bases). V was clipped by 0 bases and J by 8 bases, with 13 bases between them. The CDR3 contains 14 residues. The germline V gene encodes CDR1 SGHTA and CDR2 FQGNSA. DNA for the CDR3: TGTGCCAGCAGCTTAGCCTCCCTGGGGACAGGCTACACCTTC. Translating it yields CASSLASLGTGYTF.

The J gene is TRBJ2-5, the V gene TRBV4-1; 7 nucleotides line up with TRBD2. The CDR3 loop spans 15 amino acids. The V and J ends lost 2 bases and 4 bases, in that order; junction bases with no gene match: 7. The germline V gene encodes CDR1 MGHRA and CDR2 YSYEKL. The CDR3 region has the DNA TGCGCCAGCAGCCAACCCCGGGGACTAAGAGAGACCCAGTACTTC. This translates into CASSQPRGLRETQYF.

This chain uses TRBV7-2 with TRBJ2-1; 8 nucleotides match TRBD1. Germline CDR1 is SGHTA and CDR2 is FQGNSA. The CDR3 spans 15 residues. The V and J ends lost 5 bases and 4 bases, in that order; junction bases with no gene match: 7. CDR3 region: CASSLDRAQYNEQFF. CDR3 in DNA: TGTGCCAGCAGCCTGGACAGGGCCCAGTACAATGAGCAGTTCTTC.

The V and J genes are TRBV19 and TRBJ1-5; 10 positions agree with TRBD1. Germline V gene sequence: CDR1 LNHDA, CDR2 SQIVND (reference sequence). The CDR3 consists of 16 residues. Trimming took 3 bases from V and 5 from J; bases not matched to a gene: 7. CDR3 sequence reads: CASSISTGGRDQPQHF. The DNA of the CDR3 is TGTGCCAGTAGTATCTCGACAGGGGGCAGGGATCAGCCCCAGCATTTT.

This rearrangement joins TRBV15 to TRBJ2-2; 7 bases align to TRBD2. The CDR3 is 18 residues long. After removal of 0 bases from V and 6 bases from J, the junction contained 13 bases not matched to a gene. Germline assignment: CDR1 LNHNV and CDR2 YYDKDF (reference sequence). CDR3 amino acids: CATSRELAVPLEAGELFF. In DNA, the CDR3 is TGTGCCACCAGCAGAGAGCTAGCGGTCCCCTTAGAGGCCGGGGAGCTGTTTTTT.

The J gene is TRBJ2-2, the V gene TRBV5-5, with no clear D. Germline V CDR1 and CDR2: SGHKS, YYEKEE (reference sequence). Deletions cut 0 bases from V and 6 bases from J, with 12 bases between. The CDR3 runs 15 residues. CDR3 in DNA: TGTGCCAGCAGCTTGGAGGCGGCAAGATCCGGGGAGCTGTTTTTT. This sequence encodes CASSLEAARSGELFF. Supplemented by reference TRBV5-5 and TRBJ2-2, the full variable domain reads DAGVTQSPTHLIKTRGQQVTLRCSPISGHKSVSWYQQVLGQGPQFIFQYYEKEERGRGNFPDRFSARQFPNYSSELNVNALLLGDSALYLCASSLEAARSGELFFGEGSRLTVL.

This clone showed up just once. The chain joins TRBV2 to TRBJ1-2, with TRBD1 identical over 10 bases. CDR3 size: 14 residues. V trimming: 5 bases; J trimming: 8 bases; junction bases outside the gene matches: 8. From germline, CDR1 is SNHLY and CDR2 FYNNEI. CDR3 nucleotides: TGTGCCAGCAGTCCAGAGACAGGGGGCGACGGCTACACCTTC. It encodes CASSPETGGDGYTF.

J is TRBJ2-5 and V is TRBV4-2; the D gene could be TRBD1 or TRBD2 (6 bases each). The CDR3 covers 15 residues. V lost 3 bases to trimming and J lost 3 bases, with 14 bases between them. Looked up from germline, CDR1 is LGHNA and CDR2 is YNFKEQ. CDR3 nucleotide sequence: TGTGCCAGCAGCCAGAGACGGGGGCAGGAAGAGACCCAGTACTTC. Residues: CASSQRRGQEETQYF.

This chain connects TRBV29-1 to TRBJ1-2; D is undetermined. Trimming shortened V by 7 bases and J by 2 bases, and 14 bases separated the two germline ends. This CDR3 is built from 13 residues. CDR1 SQVTM and CDR2 ANQGSEA come from the germline V gene. The DNA for the CDR3 is TGCAGCGGGTCTGGAGGAGACAACTATGGCTACACCTTC. Translating it yields CSGSGGDNYGYTF.

V and J are TRBV15 and TRBJ1-4; D remains ambiguous. Germline V lookup: CDR1 LNHNV, CDR2 YYDKDF (reference sequence). The ends were cut back, 5 bases at V and 6 bases at J, with 10 bases in the middle. This CDR3 region has 13 residues. The DNA of the CDR3 is TGTGCCACCAGCCGCGACAACGATGAAAAACTGTTTTTT. This gives the protein CATSRDNDEKLFF. Variable domain in full (rest from reference TRBV15 and TRBJ1-4): DAMVIQNPRYQVTQFGKPVTLSCSQTLNHNVMYWYQQKSSQAPKLLFHYYDKDFNNEADTPDNFQSRRPNTSFCFLDIRSPGLGDTAMYLCATSRDNDEKLFFGSGTQLSVL.

This clone was observed a single time. DNA for the CDR3: TGTGCCAGCGGCCTACAGGGGGGTACTGAAGCTTTCTTT. It codes for CASGLQGGTEAFF. This chain uses TRBV6-5 with TRBJ1-1; TRBD1 agrees at 8 bases. Germline V gene lookup returns CDR1 MNHEY and CDR2 SVGAGI. V was pared by 8 bases and J by 5 bases, with 7 bases of the junction left unmatched. This CDR3 contains 13 residues.

The chain is built from TRBV20-1 and TRBJ2-7, with 8 bases aligning to TRBD2. With 6 bases clipped from V and 1 base from J, the junction kept 8 bases outside the gene matches. Germline V gene sequence: CDR1 DFQATT, CDR2 SNEGSKA (reference sequence). The CDR3 is made up of 14 amino acids. This CDR3 is CSASSGAESYEQYF. The CDR3, as DNA: TGCAGTGCGAGTAGCGGGGCTGAATCCTACGAGCAGTACTTC.

The rearrangement links TRBV7-2 to TRBJ1-5; tentative D call: TRBD1 (5 bases). Trimming took off 4 bases at V and 10 bases at J, with 14 bases between the two ends. Germline V gives CDR1 SGHTA, CDR2 FQGNSA. The CDR3 has 13 amino acids. CDR3 sequence: CASSSGRRGPQHF. In DNA, the CDR3 is TGTGCCAGCAGCTCAGGGAGGAGGGGCCCCCAGCATTTT.

V is TRBV30 and J is TRBJ1-2; tentatively, D is TRBD1 (5 bases). V was trimmed by 8 bases and J by 4 bases, leaving 8 bases between them. CDR1 GTSNPN and CDR2 SVGIG come from the germline V gene (reference sequence). CDR3 size: 10 residues. In DNA form, the CDR3 reads TGTGCCGCCCAGGGCTATGGCTACACCTTC. This translates into CAAQGYGYTF. Full variable domain (missing parts from reference TRBV30 and TRBJ1-2): SQTIHQWPATLVQPVGSPLSLECTVEGTSNPNLYWYRQAAGRGLQLLFYSVGIGQISSEVPQNLSASRPQDRQFILSSKKLLLSDSGFYLCAAQGYGYTFGSGTRLTVV.

This sequence joins TRBV5-6 and TRBJ2-7; D gene ambiguous. Deletions cut 3 bases from V and 4 bases from J, with 5 bases between. The CDR3 loop spans 11 amino acids. Germline V gene sequence: CDR1 SGHDT, CDR2 YYEEEE. CDR3 protein: CASSSAYEQYF. The CDR3 DNA reads as TGTGCCAGCAGCTCCGCGTACGAGCAGTACTTC.

This rearrangement joins TRBV4-1 to TRBJ1-1, with TRBD1 as a possible D gene (6 bases). Looked up from germline, CDR1 is MGHRA and CDR2 is YSYEKL. The CDR3 totals 17 residues. Trimming stripped 0 bases from V and 10 bases from J, with 24 bases between. CDR3 amino acids: CASSQDFPPPGASRAFF. CDR3 DNA sequence: TGCGCCAGCAGCCAAGATTTTCCCCCGCCGGGGGCGTCTCGAGCTTTCTTT.

The chain joins TRBV4-1 to TRBJ1-6; 7 bases match TRBD1. Germline V lookup: CDR1 MGHRA, CDR2 YSYEKL. V was pared by 5 bases and J by 10 bases, with 17 bases of the junction left unmatched. The length of the CDR3 is 17 residues. The CDR3 is CASSYRAPTGNGSPLHF. In nucleotides, the CDR3 is TGCGCCAGCAGCTACAGGGCCCCGACAGGGAATGGATCACCCCTCCACTTT.